This TCR beta chain was recorded in a study of long-term antiretroviral therapy in people with HIV. Study-level background: The earliest samples came from an era when ART typically awaited falling CD4 counts. Study-wide findings and caveats: Unavailable data included ART adherence, viral resistance and therapy changes (switches in treatment). Control repertoires displayed wider CDR3 length ranges than the HIV repertoires. In samples taken after ART, diversity increased but remained below transplant donor control levels.

Assay version v3.0 of immunoSEQ was used, and it was run at survey level. This table comes from immunoSEQ multiplex PCR, and its TCRdb copy is limited to in-frame clones, with some not included. The sample gives 25,000 to 30,000 clones, 84% of which show up once; 6.2% is in the top ten. Germline values: CDR1 MGHRA, CDR2 YSYEKL. The CDR3 runs to 15 residues. Trimming removed 3 bases from V and 1 base from J; junction bases left unmatched: 5. As concerns this clone: Its antigen is as yet unknown.

The clonotype originates from a man aged 18-30 years with HIV. The chain uses TRBV4-1 and TRBJ1-1; 7 bases fit TRBD1. Here the sequenced sample was unsorted PBMCs, taken 0.4 years after starting antiretroviral therapy. The chain's CDR3 is CASSHEGGSNTEAFF. CDR3 coding DNA: TGCGCCAGCAGCCATGAAGGGGGCTCGAACACTGAAGCTTTCTTT.